These 29 T cell receptor beta chains originate from one sample sequenced in a study of identical twins. TCRdb itself ran the 5' RACE reads through MiXCR, one entry per CDR3 protein. Of approximately 890,000 distinct CDR3 sequences listed, over 9% were seen once; the top ten hold 1.5% to 2%. These sequences were also reported in another study, on yellow fever vaccine responses in identical twins.

The sequenced material came from PBMCs. Receptors originate from a woman between 18 and 29 years old in good health.

This clonotype was seen at least ten times. The chain is built from TRBV19 and TRBJ2-1; TRBD1 might be the D (6 bases). Trimming took off 2 bases at V and 0 bases at J, with 8 bases between the two ends. Germline V lookup: CDR1 LNHDA, CDR2 SQIVND (reference sequence). This CDR3 has 15 amino acids. CDR3 in amino acids: CASSITGSSYNEQFF. The CDR3 bases are TGTGCCAGTAGTATAACAGGGAGCTCCTACAATGAGCAGTTCTTC.

The V and J genes are TRBV6-1 and TRBJ2-7; TRBD1 agrees at 10 bases. Germline values: CDR1 MNHNS, CDR2 SASEGT. CDR3 length: 14 residues. With V trimmed by 7 bases and J by 0 bases, 3 bases remained unmatched. This CDR3 reads CASIRDRGSYEQYV. In nucleotides, the CDR3 is TGTGCCAGCATTCGGGACAGGGGCTCCTACGAGCAGTACGTC.

There are a few counts of this clonotype. Since no conserved phenylalanine or tryptophan closes the CDR3, a read error is the likely cause. No DNA is shown, since the ends of the CDR3 on it are uncertain; the CDR3 is the one TCRdb lists. The chain employs TRBV5-1 and TRBJ1-5; TRBD1 is the table's D call and was not checked against the DNA. The germline V gene encodes CDR1 SGHRS and CDR2 YFSETQ. The CDR3 contains 11 residues when both ends are counted. CDR3 loop: CASSLEAPLMI.

The J gene is TRBJ2-2, the V gene TRBV7-3; tentatively, D is TRBD1 or TRBD2 (5 bases each). Germline V gene sequence: CDR1 SGHTA, CDR2 FQGTGA. This CDR3 has 14 amino acids. V lost 4 bases and J lost 3, with 9 bases in between. CDR3 sequence: CASSSQGHTGELFF. The CDR3 DNA reads TGTGCCAGCAGCTCCCAGGGACACACCGGGGAGCTGTTTTTT.

This clonotype was recorded a few times. This chain uses TRBV4-1 with TRBJ1-3; D is perhaps TRBD1 (5 bases). The germline V and J ends were trimmed by 3 bases and 4 bases, with 28 bases remaining between them. Germline assignment: CDR1 MGHRA and CDR2 YSYEKL. CDR3 length equals 20 residues. The CDR3 region has the DNA TGCGCCAGCAGCCAGGGCCGACGGCGCCAACAGGTCTCGATCGGAAACACCATATATTTT. Protein: CASSQGRRRQQVSIGNTIYF.

This clonotype has a count of ten or more. V usage is TRBV3-1 and J usage is TRBJ2-5; unclear D gene. Germline assignment: CDR1 LGHDT and CDR2 YNNKEL (reference sequence). CDR3 length equals 16 residues. Between the trimmed V and J ends, which lost 0 bases and 5 bases, there was a span of 16 bases. Written as DNA, the CDR3 is TGTGCCAGCAGCCAAGACACGGGCTGGCAGTTGGAGACCCAGTACTTC. Translated: CASSQDTGWQLETQYF.

This clonotype was recorded a few times. The chain uses TRBV7-9 and TRBJ2-5; D ambiguous. The ends were cut back, 4 bases at V and 1 base at J, with 7 bases in the middle. The CDR3 sequence is 13 residues long. The germline CDR1 and CDR2 sequences are SEHNR and FQNEAQ (reference sequence). The CDR3 is CASSYYTQETQYF. The CDR3 nucleotides read TGTGCCAGCAGCTATTATACCCAAGAGACCCAGTACTTC.

This rearrangement joins TRBV5-5 to TRBJ2-7; D perhaps matches TRBD1 (7 bases). Germline CDR1 is SGHKS and CDR2 is YYEKEE (reference sequence). Deletions cut 5 bases from V and 3 bases from J, with 18 bases between. The CDR3 consists of 15 residues. The CDR3 DNA reads TGTGCCAGCAGGGAGCAGGGGGACTCGATCTACGAGCAGTACTTC. Its translation is CASREQGDSIYEQYF.

This clonotype was picked up many times. The chain recombines TRBV4-2 with TRBJ2-3; no clear D gene. V lost 0 bases to trimming and J lost 6 bases, with 16 bases between them. This CDR3 is built from 16 residues. Germline values: CDR1 LGHNA, CDR2 YNFKEQ. The CDR3 sequence is CASSQDRASLQDTQYF. The CDR3 DNA sequence: TGTGCCAGCAGCCAAGATAGGGCTAGTCTCCAGGATACGCAGTATTTT.

The CDR3 DNA is TGTGCCAGTAGTACCCTATCCGGGACCCCTAGCACAGATACGCAGTATTTT. Translated, it gives CASSTLSGTPSTDTQYF. This chain links TRBV19 with TRBJ2-3; perhaps D is TRBD1 or TRBD2 (5 bases each). V was cut by 4 bases and J by 0 bases, with 17 bases left in between. The length of the CDR3 is 17 residues. CDR1 is LNHDA, CDR2 SQIVND, per germline (reference sequence).

This clonotype has a count of ten or more. The chain is built from TRBV12-3 or TRBV12-4 and TRBJ1-1; possible D gene TRBD1, 6 bases. The CDR3 is 15 residues long. With 3 bases removed from V and 1 base from J, the gap between germline ends came to 12 bases. In DNA form, the CDR3 reads TGTGCCAGCAGTTTTCTGGGGACAAGGAACACTGAAGCTTTCTTT. The encoded protein is CASSFLGTRNTEAFF.

The chain links TRBV15 to TRBJ1-4; 7 nucleotides agree with TRBD1. CDR1 and CDR2 from the germline V gene are LNHNV and YYDKDF (reference sequence). V shed 4 bases and J 8 bases; nucleotides not matched to a gene: 7. The CDR3 is made up of 14 amino acids. The CDR3 sequence: CATSKRTGGEKLFF. The CDR3, as DNA: TGTGCCACCAGCAAACGGACAGGCGGGGAAAAACTGTTTTTT.

Many counts were recorded for this clonotype. The J gene is TRBJ1-5, the V gene TRBV12-3 or TRBV12-4, with a tentative D call TRBD1 (5 bases). The CDR3 loop spans 15 amino acids. With 6 bases removed from V and 2 bases from J, the gap between germline ends came to 14 bases. CDR3 coding DNA: TGTGCCAGCAGCCCAGGGAGAGAGCGCAATCAGCCCCAGCATTTT. Amino acids: CASSPGRERNQPQHF.

In DNA form, the CDR3 reads TGTGCTAGTGGGCTGACAGGGTGGACCTACGAGCAGTACTTC. Its translation: CASGLTGWTYEQYF. This chain uses TRBV12-5 with TRBJ2-7; TRBD1 matches at 7 bases. Germline CDR1 is LGHNT and CDR2 is FRNRAP. V was clipped by 6 bases and J by 2 bases; unmatched bases: 7. The CDR3 spans 14 residues.

This clonotype was observed a few times. The V gene is TRBV6-1, the J gene TRBJ2-3; 10 bases align to TRBD2. The germline gives CDR1 MNHNS, CDR2 SASEGT. CDR3 length: 15 residues. The J segment lost 10 bases and the V segment lost 7 bases, leaving 14 bases of the junction unmatched. The CDR3 is CASNPNGAGGAAQYF. The CDR3 DNA reads as TGTGCCAGCAACCCCAACGGAGCGGGGGGGGCCGCGCAGTATTTT.

The chain joins TRBV15 to TRBJ2-6, with 7 bases lining up with TRBD2. The CDR3 length is 16 residues. CDR1 and CDR2 (germline): LNHNV, YYDKDF (reference sequence). The trim removed 1 base at V and 4 bases at J, leaving 4 bases unmatched. The CDR3 spells CATSRGEGTGANVLTF. In DNA, the CDR3 is TGTGCCACCAGCAGAGGGGAGGGAACCGGGGCCAACGTCCTGACTTTC.

This clonotype turned up a few times. The CDR3 protein is CSATGGEGLNTEAFF. CDR3 nucleotides: TGCAGTGCTACAGGGGGCGAAGGATTGAACACTGAAGCTTTCTTT. The chain employs TRBV20-1 and TRBJ1-1; 8 bases agree with TRBD1. The junction had 7 bases not matched to a gene; V was cut back by 4 bases and J by 0 bases. The CDR3 has 15 residues. Germline assignment: CDR1 DFQATT and CDR2 SNEGSKA (reference sequence).

V and J are TRBV11-2 and TRBJ2-7; TRBD1 is a possible D gene (6 bases). The V end was cut by 5 bases, the J end by 7 bases, with 18 bases between. The CDR3 length is 14 residues. The V gene's germline CDR1 is SGHAT and CDR2 FQNNGV. CDR3 sequence (DNA): TGTGCCAGCAGCACCACCCGGACAGTTCCAGAGCAGTACTTC. Amino acid sequence: CASSTTRTVPEQYF. The complete variable domain, with remaining parts taken from reference TRBV11-2 and TRBJ2-7, reads EAGVAQSPRYKIIEKRQSVAFWCNPISGHATLYWYQQILGQGPKLLIQFQNNGVVDDSQLPKDRFSAERLKGVDSTLKIQPAKLEDSAVYLCASSTTRTVPEQYFGPGTRLTVT.

This clonotype was counted only a few times. The chain recombines TRBV7-9 with TRBJ2-5; TRBD1 aligns across 8 bases. Germline V gives CDR1 SEHNR, CDR2 FQNEAQ (reference sequence). This CDR3 region has 14 residues. Unmatched junction bases numbered 7, after V lost 5 bases and J lost 5 bases. CDR3 amino acids: CASSPSRDRETQYF. The CDR3 DNA is TGTGCCAGCAGCCCGTCCCGGGACAGGGAGACCCAGTACTTC.

There are many counts of this clonotype. This rearrangement joins TRBV6-5 to TRBJ2-5, with a possible D match to TRBD2 (6 bases). CDR3 length: 14 residues. V lost 0 bases to trimming and J lost 5 bases, with 10 bases between them. Germline V lookup: CDR1 MNHEY, CDR2 SVGAGI. CDR3 DNA sequence: TGTGCCAGCAGTTACTCGGGGCGGGGTGAGACCCAGTACTTC. It is translated as CASSYSGRGETQYF.

Regarding this clonotype: The junction and the germline gene differ at one end; a read error may be behind it. J is TRBJ2-1 and V is TRBV28, with a possible D match to TRBD1 (5 bases). The CDR3 loop spans 16 amino acids. CDR1 is MDHEN, CDR2 SYDVKM, per germline. The CDR3 DNA sequence: TGTGCCGGCAGCTATCGGGCCAGGGACTCCTACAATGAGCAGTTCTTC. Residues: CAGSYRARDSYNEQFF.

Ten or more counts support this clonotype. The rearrangement links TRBV20-1 to TRBJ2-7; D possibly corresponds to TRBD2 (6 bases). The V end was cut by 4 bases, the J end by 4 bases, with 14 bases between. This CDR3 contains 13 residues. CDR1 is DFQATT and CDR2 is SNEGSKA in the germline V gene (reference sequence). CDR3 in amino acids: CSAMTGTEYEQYF. CDR3 in DNA: TGCAGTGCTATGACCGGGACTGAGTACGAGCAGTACTTC.

This clonotype was seen more than once but under ten times. The V and J genes are TRBV6-1 and TRBJ2-3; tentative D call: TRBD1 (5 bases). The CDR3 loop spans 14 amino acids. V lost 7 bases to trimming and J lost 1 base, with 12 bases between them. Germline values: CDR1 MNHNS, CDR2 SASEGT. The CDR3 region has the DNA TGTGCCAGCAACCCCAGGGTGGGCACAGATACGCAGTATTTT. As protein: CASNPRVGTDTQYF.

The V call is TRBV9, the J call TRBJ1-3; 9 bases fit TRBD1. Germline values: CDR1 SGDLS, CDR2 YYNGEE. The CDR3 loop spans 18 amino acids. V shed 3 bases and J 2 bases; nucleotides not matched to a gene: 12. DNA of the CDR3: TGTGCCAGCAGCGCGACACGCCGGACAGGGGCTACTGGAAACACCATATATTTT. Its translation: CASSATRRTGATGNTIYF.

This clonotype was counted many times. The chain has TRBV27 and TRBJ1-6; D may be TRBD1 (5 bases). V shed 6 bases and J shed 2 bases, with 14 bases lying between them. The germline V gene encodes CDR1 MNHEY and CDR2 SMNVEV (reference sequence). The CDR3 sequence is 16 residues long. Here the CDR3 reads CASRFTGTAYNSPLHF. CDR3 sequence (DNA): TGTGCCAGCAGATTCACCGGGACGGCCTATAATTCACCCCTCCACTTT.

This clonotype was seen repeatedly, ten times or more. This chain links TRBV5-1 with TRBJ2-3; 8 positions agree with TRBD2. Germline V CDR1 and CDR2: SGHRS, YFSETQ. The length of the CDR3 is 16 residues. V lost 0 bases, J lost 6 bases, and 9 bases stayed unmatched. Here the CDR3 DNA reads TGCGCCAGCAGCTTGGGTATTAGCGGGACACTGGATACGCAGTATTTT. This sequence encodes CASSLGISGTLDTQYF.

The J gene is TRBJ2-3, the V gene TRBV27, with D possibly being TRBD2 (6 bases). Deletions cut 3 bases from V and 2 bases from J, with 9 bases between. The CDR3 spans 14 residues. Germline V lookup: CDR1 MNHEY, CDR2 SMNVEV (reference sequence). CDR3 loop: CASSFARDTDTQYF. The CDR3 nucleotides are TGTGCCAGCAGTTTCGCGCGGGACACAGATACGCAGTATTTT.

CDR3 DNA sequence: TGTGCCAGCAGTCGGACTAGCGGGGGGACAGGCGGGGAGCTGTTTTTT. Protein sequence: CASSRTSGGTGGELFF. The genes are TRBV7-6 and TRBJ2-2; 14 bases align to TRBD2. In germline, CDR1 is SGHVS, CDR2 FNYEAQ. With 6 bases clipped from V and 7 bases from J, the junction kept 7 bases outside the gene matches. The CDR3 totals 16 residues. Full variable domain (missing parts from reference TRBV7-6 and TRBJ2-2): GAGVSQSPRYKVTKRGQDVALRCDPISGHVSLYWYRQALGQGPEFLTYFNYEAQQDKSGLPNDRFSAERPEGSISTLTIQRTEQRDSAMYRCASSRTSGGTGGELFFGEGSRLTVL.

The rearrangement links TRBV12-3 or TRBV12-4 to TRBJ1-1, with TRBD1 matching over 7 bases. This CDR3 comprises 14 residues. J was trimmed by 4 bases and V by 6 bases; bases with no gene match: 8. CDR3 bases: TGTGCCAGCAGCCCGACAGGGAGTCGCACTGAAGCTTTCTTT. This gives the protein CASSPTGSRTEAFF.